Each of the 19 T cell receptor beta chains below was sequenced from the same sample in a study of T-cell reconstitution after alpha-beta-depleted transplantation in children. The TCRbeta library was prepared with unique molecular identifiers. Each CDR3 protein is one row after TCRdb ran MiXCR on the PCR reads. Here the sample spans roughly 790,000 distinct CDR3 sequences, around 17% being singletons. The sample consisted of PBMCs, mostly from graft donor cells, taken 360 days after TCRalphabeta/CD19-depleted stem cell transplant. The receptors derive from a male patient younger than 18 who had a stem cell transplant for acute lymphoblastic leukemia, so the T cells may come from the graft donor.

CDR3 DNA sequence: TGTGCCAGCTCACCGCCGGCAGATCGACTAGAAGAGTTCTTC. Translated: CASSPPADRLEEFF. The V and J genes are TRBV18 and TRBJ2-1; tentative D call: TRBD2 (6 bases). Deletions cut 3 bases from V and 14 bases from J, with 20 bases between. The CDR3 has 14 amino acids. Germline assignment: CDR1 KGHSH and CDR2 LQKENI.

This rearrangement joins TRBV12-3 or TRBV12-4 to TRBJ1-2; tentative D call: TRBD1 (5 bases). This CDR3 is built from 13 residues. V lost 6 bases and J lost 8, with 16 bases in between. CDR3 residues: CASSRRDSKGYTF. The CDR3 DNA reads TGTGCCAGCAGCCGCCGGGACTCCAAAGGCTACACCTTC.

This clonotype has more than one count but fewer than ten. J is TRBJ2-3 and V is TRBV5-4; D gene uncertain. This CDR3 is built from 15 residues. The V gene's germline CDR1 is SGHNT and CDR2 YYREEE (reference sequence). Trimming took 2 bases from V and 1 from J, leaving 11 bases between them. The CDR3 region has the DNA TGTGCCAGCAGCTTTATATGGAGCCGCACAGATACGCAGTATTTT. Encoded protein: CASSFIWSRTDTQYF.

This clonotype turned up a few times. The chain has TRBV13 and TRBJ2-7; D unresolved. CDR3 length: 12 residues. V dropped 5 bases and J dropped 3 bases, with 8 bases sitting between them. Germline V gene data show CDR1 as PRHDT and CDR2 as FYEKMQ (reference sequence). The CDR3 bases are TGTGCCAGCAGCGCTACCTTCTACGAGCAGTACTTC. This gives the protein CASSATFYEQYF.

This clonotype was picked up a small number of times. The rearrangement joins TRBV29-1 to TRBJ2-3; 8 positions agree with TRBD2. This CDR3 contains 16 residues. Germline lookup yields CDR1 SQVTM and CDR2 ANQGSEA. The V gene end was trimmed by 3 bases and the J gene end by 3 bases; junction bases not matched to a gene: 11. The CDR3 DNA reads TGCAGCGTTGAGACTCAACCGGGACTAGAGACAGATACGCAGTATTTT. Translation: CSVETQPGLETDTQYF.

The table lists this clonotype with many counts. This chain links TRBV10-3 with TRBJ2-7; 10 bases line up with TRBD2. The V gene end was trimmed by 11 bases and the J gene end by 2 bases; junction bases not matched to a gene: 9. Germline V gene sequence: CDR1 ENHRY, CDR2 SYGVKD. CDR3 size: 14 residues. For the CDR3, the DNA is TGTGCCGCTCGGACTAGCGGCCGCGCCTACGAGCAGTACTTC. Its protein product is CAARTSGRAYEQYF.

The chain carries TRBV4-1 and TRBJ2-1; TRBD1 matches at 9 bases. Germline lookup yields CDR1 MGHRA and CDR2 YSYEKL. The ends lost 3 bases at V and 8 bases at J; junction bases unmatched: 2. This CDR3 is 13 amino acids long. The CDR3 is CASSHRTGDEQFF. The CDR3 DNA reads TGCGCCAGCAGCCATCGGACAGGGGATGAGCAGTTCTTC.

The chain employs TRBV12-3 or TRBV12-4 and TRBJ2-1, with D uncertain. This CDR3 is built from 15 residues. V lost 7 bases to trimming and J lost 0 bases, with 13 bases between them. Here the CDR3 DNA reads TGTGCCAGCACCTCAAATACCCGCTCCTACAATGAGCAGTTCTTC. Translating it yields CASTSNTRSYNEQFF.

The V and J genes are TRBV7-6 and TRBJ2-7; 9 bases line up with TRBD1. Unmatched junction bases numbered 5, after V lost 2 bases and J lost 3 bases. CDR1 SGHVS and CDR2 FNYEAQ come from the germline V gene. The CDR3 has 15 amino acids. CDR3 coding DNA: TGTGCCAGCAGCTTACCAGGGACAGGGAACTACGAGCAGTACTTC. Translating it yields CASSLPGTGNYEQYF. Full variable domain (remainder filled in from reference TRBV7-6 and TRBJ2-7): GAGVSQSPRYKVTKRGQDVALRCDPISGHVSLYWYRQALGQGPEFLTYFNYEAQQDKSGLPNDRFSAERPEGSISTLTIQRTEQRDSAMYRCASSLPGTGNYEQYFGPGTRLTVT.

This sequence joins TRBV21-1 and TRBJ1-1; no DNA check was done on the table's D call, TRBD1. TRBV21-1 is an annotated pseudogene. The CDR3 extends over 17 amino acids. The CDR3 sequence: CASSTEYRDRETTEAFF. In nucleotides, the CDR3 is TGTGCCAGCAGCACTGAGTACCGGGACAGGGAAACAACTGAAGCTTTCTTT.

This chain joins TRBV11-2 and TRBJ2-1; 9 bases match TRBD2. CDR1 is SGHAT and CDR2 is FQNNGV in the germline V gene. The ends lost 0 bases at V and 1 base at J; junction bases unmatched: 16. This CDR3 is 21 amino acids long. In nucleotides, the CDR3 is TGTGCCAGCAGCTTAGAGGGTCGGCTAGCGGGGCCCCTAAGGTCCTACAATGAGCAGTTCTTC. Encoded protein: CASSLEGRLAGPLRSYNEQFF.

This clonotype has a handful of counts. The rearrangement uses TRBV20-1 and TRBJ2-7, with a tentative D call TRBD1 (6 bases). The CDR3 sequence is 13 residues long. The V gene's germline CDR1 is DFQATT and CDR2 SNEGSKA (reference sequence). V lost 5 bases, J lost 2 bases, and 13 bases lay in between. This chain's CDR3 is CSAATGRTYEQYF. The CDR3 coding sequence is TGCAGTGCTGCGACAGGCAGGACCTACGAGCAGTACTTC.

About this clonotype itself: Compared with germline, one end of the junction differs, possibly owing to a read error. V and J are TRBV9 and TRBJ2-1; unclear D gene. The CDR3 is 14 residues long. CDR1 and CDR2 (germline): SGDLS, YYNGEE. This CDR3 reads CASSVETENNQQFF. The CDR3 nucleotides are TGTGCCAGCAGCGTAGAAACCGAGAACAATCAGCAGTTCTTC.

The CDR3 spells CASSLAEWRGANVLTF. The CDR3 bases are TGTGCCAGCAGCTTAGCGGAGTGGAGGGGGGCCAACGTCCTGACTTTC. The chain carries TRBV7-9 and TRBJ2-6; TRBD2 is a possible D gene (5 bases). The CDR3 loop spans 16 amino acids. Germline V gene data show CDR1 as SEHNR and CDR2 as FQNEAQ (reference sequence). The V end was cut by 0 bases, the J end by 4 bases, with 10 bases between.

The chain has TRBV6-1 and TRBJ2-1; D call uncertain. Trimming shortened V by 7 bases and J by 2 bases, and 15 bases separated the two germline ends. This CDR3 spans 15 amino acids. The germline CDR1 and CDR2 sequences are MNHNS and SASEGT. The CDR3 sequence: CASTLRGATYNEQFF. The CDR3 nucleotides are TGTGCCAGCACCCTCCGCGGCGCCACCTACAATGAGCAGTTCTTC.

In its sample, this clonotype was seen a few times. This chain joins TRBV2 and TRBJ2-1, with TRBD2 matching over 7 bases. The ends lost 2 bases at V and 0 bases at J; junction bases unmatched: 10. The CDR3 loop spans 18 amino acids. Germline V gene data show CDR1 as SNHLY and CDR2 as FYNNEI. The CDR3, as DNA: TGTGCCAGCAGTGAAAACCCTCTTCTAGCGGCCTCCTACAATGAGCAGTTCTTC. The encoded protein is CASSENPLLAASYNEQFF.

The table lists this clonotype with a few counts. The chain employs TRBV18 and TRBJ2-2; 9 bases are a match to TRBD1. The length of the CDR3 is 16 residues. Germline CDR1 reads KGHSH; CDR2 reads LQKENI. V lost 6 bases, J lost 5 bases, and 10 bases stayed unmatched. CDR3 nucleotides: TGTGCCAGCTCTCCTCTACAGGGGGCGAGAACCGGGGAGCTGTTTTTT. Its translation is CASSPLQGARTGELFF.

V and J are TRBV18 and TRBJ1-4; D is possibly TRBD1 (6 bases). The ends were cut back, 4 bases at V and 7 bases at J, with 16 bases in the middle. The germline V gene has CDR1 KGHSH and CDR2 LQKENI. CDR3 length: 15 residues. CDR3 sequence reads: CASSRSSAGAEKLFF. For the CDR3, the DNA is TGTGCCAGCTCACGTTCCTCCGCAGGGGCTGAAAAACTGTTTTTT.

This rearrangement joins TRBV5-4 to TRBJ2-2; tentative D call: TRBD1 (5 bases). V was shortened by 0 bases and J by 9 bases, with 12 bases between the two germline ends. The CDR3 length is 14 residues. Germline lookup yields CDR1 SGHNT and CDR2 YYREEE (reference sequence). The CDR3 coding sequence is TGTGCCAGCAGCTTGGAGGCAGGGTTATGGGAGCTGTTTTTT. Translation: CASSLEAGLWELFF.